A selection of T cell receptor beta chains follows, all from one sample in a study of cytotoxic CD8 clonotypes in ibrutinib-treated CLL. Clones were read by immunoSEQ multiplex PCR, and TCRdb kept only the in-frame ones, dropping some. This sample has some 150,000 clones, with 75% to 85% found just once. Sample: PBMCs, taken after 36 months of ibrutinib treatment. All receptors come from a human donor with chronic lymphocytic leukemia. CDR3s include the opening cysteine and the closing phenylalanine or tryptophan. The D gene is left open where the match is weak. Size is omitted from some rows. Given values are once, few, many or a class for expanded clones.

>-|TRBJ2-7|TRBV28|-
TGTGCCAGCAGTTTACCGTTACCGGATTACGAGCAGTACTTC
CASSLPLPDYEQYF
>TRBD2|TRBJ2-1|TRBV2|few
TGTGCCAGCACCGGACTAGCTAACAATGAGCAGTTCTTC
CASTGLANNEQFF
>-|TRBJ1-2|TRBV21-1|once
TGTGCCGGGGGGAGAGGATATGGCTACACCTTC
CAGGRGYGYTF
>TRBD2|TRBJ2-1|TRBV9|-
TGTGCCAGCAGCGAAGCGGGAGTCAGTTACAATGAGCAGTTCTTC
CASSEAGVSYNEQFF
>-|TRBJ1-2|TRBV10-3|-
TGTGCCATCAGGTGGGCCGTAGTAAGGGAGTATGGCTACACCTTC
CAIRWAVVREYGYTF
>-|TRBJ2-3|TRBV7-8|-
TGTGCCAGCAGCTCAACCCGAGCGGGTGGATATCCCGTTACAGATACGCAGTATTTT
CASSSTRAGGYPVTDTQYF
>TRBD1|TRBJ1-6|TRBV6-1|-
TGTGCCAGCAGTGTCGGACAGGCTAGTTCACCCCTCCACTTT
CASSVGQASSPLHF
>-|TRBJ1-5|TRBV6-5|-
TGTGCCAGCAGTTATTACAGGGAACGGCAGCCCCAGCATTTT
CASSYYRERQPQHF
>TRBD1|TRBJ2-1|TRBV11-1|-
TGTGCCAGCAGCTTAGTAGGGACAGGGAGTGGCAATGAGCAGTTCTTC
CASSLVGTGSGNEQFF
>-|TRBJ2-6|TRBV2|-
TGTGCCAGCAGTGAAGTGGGGGTGAGGAGCTCTGGGGCCAACGTCCTGACTTTC
CASSEVGVRSSGANVLTF
>TRBD2|TRBJ2-1|TRBV5-4|-
TGTGCCAGCAGTTCGGGGGGAGCCTACAATGAGCAGTTCTTC
CASSSGGAYNEQFF
>-|TRBJ2-2|TRBV2|once
TGTGCCAGCAGCGTCGGGAGAAGTACCGGGGAGCTGTTTTTT
CASSVGRSTGELFF
>-|TRBJ1-2|TRBV9|-
TGTGCCAGCAGCGTAGTGACCTATGGCTACACCTTC
CASSVVTYGYTF
>-|TRBJ1-1|TRBV6-5|-
TGTGCCAGCAGTTACTTAAGGGGGGGAGAGGCTTTCTTT
CASSYLRGGEAFF
>TRBD2|TRBJ2-7|TRBV4-1|once
TGCGCCAGCAGCCAAAAAGCGGGACCACCCTACGAGCAGTACTTC
CASSQKAGPPYEQYF
>-|TRBJ2-7|TRBV10-3|-
TGTGCCATCAGTACAAATTACGAGCAGTACTTC
CAISTNYEQYF